The 6 T cell receptor beta chains reported below all come from one sample, sequenced in a study of cytomegalovirus exposure and HLA in healthy donors. PCR employed 60 Vbeta and 13 Jbeta primers. The protocol was immunoSEQ multiplex PCR, while the TCRdb copy is restricted to in-frame clones and leaves out a portion. The sample carries 150,000 to 200,000 clones, just over 70% recorded once. Specimen: PBMCs. These receptors originate from a human donor in good health.

The chain is built from TRBV10-3 and TRBJ2-1; TRBD2 agrees at 8 bases. The length of the CDR3 is 15 residues. Per the germline V gene, CDR1 is ENHRY and CDR2 is SYGVKD. With V trimmed by 0 bases and J by 6 bases, 4 bases remained unmatched. CDR3 protein: CAISESAGGPNEQFF. The CDR3 nucleotides are TGTGCCATCAGTGAGTCTGCGGGGGGCCCCAATGAGCAGTTCTTC.

The chain recombines TRBV27 with TRBJ2-5, with 7 bases identical to TRBD1. The CDR3 has 15 amino acids. Looked up from germline, CDR1 is MNHEY and CDR2 is SMNVEV (reference sequence). V gave up 5 bases and J gave up 1 base; unmatched junction bases: 7. CDR3 in amino acids: CASSPQGRLQETQYF. CDR3 bases: TGTGCCAGCAGTCCACAGGGGCGTCTCCAAGAGACCCAGTACTTC.

The chain employs TRBV4-1 and TRBJ1-4; D ambiguous. Per germline, CDR1 MGHRA and CDR2 YSYEKL. The CDR3 extends over 16 amino acids. V was trimmed by 1 base and J by 5 bases, leaving 14 bases between them. CDR3 loop: CASSQGTTATNEKLFF. For the CDR3, the DNA is TGCGCCAGCAGCCAAGGAACAACAGCCACAAATGAAAAACTGTTTTTT.

The chain couples TRBV7-8 to TRBJ1-6; D not certain. V was cut by 0 bases and J by 9 bases, with 18 bases left in between. The CDR3 loop spans 17 amino acids. Germline CDR1 reads SGHVS; CDR2 reads FQNEAQ. CDR3 sequence reads: CASSLAQAGGYPSPLHF. The CDR3, as DNA: TGTGCCAGCAGCTTAGCGCAGGCCGGAGGGTATCCTTCACCCCTCCACTTT.

This sequence joins TRBV19 and TRBJ2-7; TRBD1 aligns across 10 bases. Germline V lookup: CDR1 LNHDA, CDR2 SQIVND (reference sequence). Germline trimming cut 4 bases from V and 4 bases from J; bases unmatched to any gene: 7. The CDR3 is made up of 15 amino acids. CDR3 sequence: CASSKGQGTSYEQYF. In nucleotides, the CDR3 is TGTGCCAGTAGTAAGGGACAGGGGACATCATACGAGCAGTACTTC.

This rearrangement joins TRBV5-6 to TRBJ2-1, with 8 bases matching TRBD2. Per germline, CDR1 SGHDT and CDR2 YYEEEE. V trimming: 1 base; J trimming: 3 bases; junction bases outside the gene matches: 6. CDR3 length: 16 amino acids. The CDR3 loop reads CASSLRLAGIYNEQFF. The CDR3, as DNA: TGTGCCAGCAGCTTGCGGTTAGCGGGGATCTACAATGAGCAGTTCTTC.